The 16 T cell receptor beta chains below all came from one sample that was sequenced in a study of blood T cells in healthy people across ages. For the second PCR, which ran for 7 to 11 cycles, a sample-barcoded 5' primer and a J-beta primer mix were used. TCRdb passed the 5' RACE reads through MiXCR, listing each CDR3 protein once. The sample includes about 650,000 distinct CDR3 sequences, roughly 30% of them seen just once. The sequenced material came from blood. The receptors originated from a woman older than 75 in good health.

As to this clonotype: This could be a read error, since a much larger clone is one nucleotide away. The chain recombines TRBV7-6 with TRBJ2-5, with 7 bases aligning to TRBD2. The CDR3 runs to 15 residues. Germline V gene sequence: CDR1 SGHVS, CDR2 FNYEAQ. The CDR3 region is CATTEAGEAKETQYF. DNA of the CDR3: TGTGCTACAACCGAGGCGGGGGAGGCTAAAGAGACCCAGTACTTC.

This clonotype showed up just a few times. The V gene is TRBV3-1, the J gene TRBJ1-4, with D possibly matching TRBD1 (5 bases). V was cut by 3 bases and J by 7 bases, with 9 bases left in between. This CDR3 contains 13 residues. Looked up from germline, CDR1 is LGHDT and CDR2 is YNNKEL (reference sequence). The DNA for the CDR3 is TGTGCCAGCAGCCAGGGGGGAGTTGAAAAACTGTTTTTT. It encodes CASSQGGVEKLFF.

This clonotype was detected many times. The chain joins TRBV12-3 or TRBV12-4 to TRBJ1-2; 8 bases map to TRBD1. The junction had 8 bases not matched to a gene; V was cut back by 5 bases and J by 6 bases. The CDR3 covers 14 residues. The CDR3, as DNA: TGTGCCAGCAGTGACGCAGGGGGCGCTGATGGCTACACCTTC. It yields the protein CASSDAGGADGYTF.

There are many counts of this clonotype. The chain joins TRBV6-1 to TRBJ2-1; no clear D. The V and J ends lost 5 bases and 6 bases respectively, with 17 bases between them. The CDR3 loop spans 15 amino acids. CDR1 MNHNS and CDR2 SASEGT come from the germline V gene. CDR3 bases: TGTGCCAGCAGTATTGAGTTGTTAGTAGGCAATGAGCAGTTCTTC. Protein product: CASSIELLVGNEQFF.

This clonotype was detected ten times or more. The CDR3 spells CASSLPVSNQPQHF. The CDR3 DNA is TGTGCCAGCAGCCTCCCAGTTAGCAATCAGCCCCAGCATTTT. The chain employs TRBV7-7 and TRBJ1-5; the D is unclear. With 5 bases removed from V and 0 bases from J, the gap between germline ends came to 8 bases. Germline CDR1 is SSHAT and CDR2 is FNYEAQ (reference sequence). The CDR3 is made up of 14 amino acids.

This clonotype occurred a few times. This clone may be a read error of a much larger clone one base away. This chain connects TRBV6-5 to TRBJ2-1; D gene uncertain. TRBJ2-7 matches the DNA end more closely, so the J call is doubtful. CDR1 is MNHEY and CDR2 is SVGAGI in the germline V gene. The CDR3 totals 13 residues. The CDR3 is CASSYSPYNEQYF. The DNA of the CDR3 is TGTGCCAGCAGTTACTCGCCGTACAATGAGCAGTACTTC.

In its sample, this clonotype was seen many times. This chain uses TRBV9 with TRBJ2-3, with no clear D. V lost 0 bases, J lost 2 bases, and 10 bases lay in between. Germline V gives CDR1 SGDLS, CDR2 YYNGEE. This CDR3 spans 15 amino acids. The CDR3 coding sequence is TGTGCCAGCAGCGTAGGTCCCAGCAACACAGATACGCAGTATTTT. This translates into CASSVGPSNTDTQYF.

The chain combines TRBV28 with TRBJ2-2, with a tentative D call TRBD1 (6 bases). Looked up from germline, CDR1 is MDHEN and CDR2 is SYDVKM. The CDR3 is 13 residues long. V lost 8 bases, J lost 5 bases, and 12 bases lay in between. DNA of the CDR3: TGTGCCAGCGGCTCTCAGGGGACCGGGGAGCTGTTTTTT. Its translation is CASGSQGTGELFF.

This clonotype was counted only a few times. The V and J genes are TRBV20-1 and TRBJ1-1; 8 nucleotides line up with TRBD1. The CDR3 is 16 amino acids. V trimming: 3 bases; J trimming: 5 bases; junction bases outside the gene matches: 14. Germline V CDR1 and CDR2: DFQATT, SNEGSKA (reference sequence). Written as DNA, the CDR3 is TGCAGTGCTAGGAACTTTATGACAGGGGCTAAGACTGAAGCTTTCTTT. It codes for CSARNFMTGAKTEAFF.

In this sample, this clonotype turned up many times. This rearrangement joins TRBV12-3 or TRBV12-4 to TRBJ2-5, with 9 nucleotides matching TRBD2. There are 18 residues in the CDR3. The J segment lost 2 bases and the V segment lost 1 base, leaving 11 bases of the junction unmatched. The CDR3 region is CASSLGRWASGVQETQYF. The CDR3 nucleotides read TGTGCCAGCAGTTTAGGGAGATGGGCTAGCGGGGTGCAAGAGACCCAGTACTTC.

The J gene is TRBJ1-2, the V gene TRBV7-6; tentatively, D is TRBD1 (5 bases). Germline-derived CDR1 and CDR2 are SGHVS and FNYEAQ. The CDR3 runs to 13 residues. V lost 1 base and J lost 14, with 17 bases in between. CDR3 region: CASSLGTGLPTTF. CDR3 DNA sequence: TGTGCCAGCAGCTTAGGAACAGGCCTACCCACGACCTTC.

This chain uses TRBV20-1 with TRBJ2-5; tentative D call: TRBD2 (5 bases). CDR3 size: 15 residues. Germline V lookup: CDR1 DFQATT, CDR2 SNEGSKA (reference sequence). Trimming stripped 0 bases from V and 5 bases from J, with 16 bases between. CDR3 protein: CSAREWTGFGETQYF. The CDR3 nucleotides are TGCAGTGCTAGAGAGTGGACGGGGTTTGGGGAGACCCAGTACTTC.

This clonotype was found many times. V gene TRBV5-4 combines with J gene TRBJ2-5, with 10 bases fitting TRBD1. The CDR3 covers 16 residues. The V segment lost 3 bases and the J segment 3 bases; nucleotides outside the gene matches: 8. CDR1 and CDR2 from the germline V gene are SGHNT and YYREEE (reference sequence). CDR3 sequence: CASSSGQGGSKETQYF. The CDR3 nucleotides are TGTGCCAGCAGCTCCGGACAGGGGGGATCTAAAGAGACCCAGTACTTC.

This clonotype was observed at least ten times. The rearrangement uses TRBV4-1 and TRBJ1-1; D is possibly TRBD1 (6 bases). The CDR3 is made up of 16 amino acids. The V end was cut by 0 bases, the J end by 0 bases, with 11 bases between. Germline V gives CDR1 MGHRA, CDR2 YSYEKL. The CDR3 region is CASSQENWGLNTEAFF. The DNA for the CDR3 is TGCGCCAGCAGCCAAGAAAATTGGGGGCTGAACACTGAAGCTTTCTTT.

V gene TRBV6-6 combines with J gene TRBJ1-4; tentatively, D is TRBD1 (5 bases). The CDR3 contains 15 residues. V dropped 4 bases and J dropped 4 bases, with 13 bases sitting between them. Looked up from germline, CDR1 is MNHNY and CDR2 is SVGAGI (reference sequence). Written as DNA, the CDR3 is TGTGCCAGCAGTTTTCTGGGGCGGGGTAATGAAAAACTGTTTTTT. Encoded protein: CASSFLGRGNEKLFF.

Concerning this clonotype itself: This may stem from a read error, because a much larger clone lies one nucleotide away. V gene TRBV9 combines with J gene TRBJ2-4; TRBD2 aligns across 7 bases. The J call is doubtful: the DNA matches TRBJ2-7 better. This CDR3 has 15 residues. The germline V gene encodes CDR1 SGDLS and CDR2 YYNGEE. CDR3 residues: CASSASPGGVYEQYF. The CDR3 coding sequence is TGTGCCAGCAGCGCAAGCCCGGGAGGCGTCTACGAGCAGTACTTC.